The 20 T cell receptor beta chains given below trace back to one sample, sequenced in a study of T cells in Graves' hyperthyroidism and ophthalmopathy. Using RNA transcripts as the source, TCR beta CDR3 regions were amplified. With the HTBI primer set, the TCR CDR3 went through a first round of RT-PCR. TCRdb re-analysed the multiplex PCR reads in MiXCR, keeping a single row per CDR3 protein. The sample records 250,000 or so distinct CDR3 sequences, nearly 15% being singletons. Sequencing was performed on blood. The source of these receptors is a woman aged 50 to 60 with Graves' hyperthyroidism that later progressed to Graves' ophthalmopathy.

The CDR3 reads CASSQNPQGNEQYF. The CDR3 DNA reads TGTGCCAGCAGCCAAAACCCCCAGGGTAACGAGCAGTACTTC. The chain couples TRBV12-3 or TRBV12-4 to TRBJ2-7, with D possibly TRBD1 on 5 matching bases. The CDR3 is 14 residues long. V was shortened by 6 bases and J by 5 bases, with 17 bases between the two germline ends.

This clonotype was seen a few times. The gene calls are TRBV9 and TRBJ2-7; tentatively, D is TRBD1 or TRBD2 (5 bases each). The V gene lost 7 bases and the J gene lost 7 bases, with 18 bases spanning the gap. CDR3 length equals 13 residues. CDR1 is SGDLS, CDR2 YYNGEE, per germline. The CDR3 DNA reads TGTGCCAGCGGTGGGACCCTGGATGAAGAGCAGTACTTC. Translating it yields CASGGTLDEEQYF.

This clonotype was seen ten or more times. This chain uses TRBV24-1 with TRBJ1-1; D is unresolved. Germline V CDR1 and CDR2: KGHDR, SFDVKD. The length of the CDR3 is 12 residues. V dropped 4 bases and J dropped 7 bases, with 9 bases sitting between them. The CDR3 DNA follows: TGTGCCACCAGTGAAGCGGGGTATGAAGCTTTCTTT. It codes for CATSEAGYEAFF.

V usage is TRBV18 and J usage is TRBJ2-3; 11 bases line up with TRBD1. The CDR3 has 15 residues. J lost 14 bases, V lost 3 bases, and 13 bases had no gene match. The germline CDR1 and CDR2 sequences are KGHSH and LQKENI. The CDR3 DNA reads TGTGCCAGCTCACCTGGACAGGGGGCCGACTCAAGCCGGTATTTT. It yields the protein CASSPGQGADSSRYF. Supplemented by reference TRBV18 and TRBJ2-3, the full variable domain reads NAGVMQNPRHLVRRRGQEARLRCSPMKGHSHVYWYRQLPEEGLKFMVYLQKENIIDESGMPKERFSAEFPKEGPSILRIQQVVRGDSAAYFCASSPGQGADSSRYFGPGTRLTVL.

At least ten counts were recorded for this clonotype. The gene calls are TRBV10-3 and TRBJ1-1; maybe TRBD1 (5 bases). Trimming stripped 0 bases from V and 9 bases from J, with 17 bases between. The CDR3 runs to 15 residues. Germline CDR1 reads ENHRY; CDR2 reads SYGVKD. The CDR3 DNA reads as TGTGCCATCAGTGAGTCGAACCGGGGCACGGAAAAAGCTTTCTTT. Translated, it gives CAISESNRGTEKAFF.

This chain uses TRBV29-1 with TRBJ1-2; D unclear. This CDR3 region has 12 residues. The V gene's germline CDR1 is SQVTM and CDR2 ANQGSEA. The ends were cut back, 4 bases at V and 1 base at J, with 7 bases in the middle. This CDR3 reads CSVGRLNYGYTF. The CDR3 coding sequence is TGCAGCGTTGGCAGGCTTAACTATGGCTACACCTTC.

The chain uses TRBV6-1 and TRBJ1-1; D is undetermined. The CDR3 length is 15 residues. Between the trimmed V and J ends, which lost 7 bases and 1 base, there was a span of 16 bases. Germline loops: CDR1 MNHNS, CDR2 SASEGT. The CDR3 loop reads CASNTNTRKNTEAFF. The CDR3 region has the DNA TGTGCCAGCAATACTAACACGAGGAAGAACACTGAAGCTTTCTTT.

This clonotype was recorded a few times. The V and J genes are TRBV20-1 and TRBJ2-7; D is perhaps TRBD2 (5 bases). Germline V lookup: CDR1 DFQATT, CDR2 SNEGSKA (reference sequence). The CDR3 loop spans 10 amino acids. The CDR3 here is CTPGGHEQYF. DNA of the CDR3: TGCACCCCGGGCGGGCACGAGCAGTACTTC.

This clonotype was recorded many times. The chain employs TRBV28 and TRBJ2-1; D possibly corresponds to TRBD1 (5 bases). The germline CDR1 and CDR2 sequences are MDHEN and SYDVKM. The CDR3 consists of 15 residues. V was shortened by 10 bases and J by 4 bases, with 20 bases between the two germline ends. The DNA of the CDR3 is TGTGCCACCGTCGCGACAAGACAGTTTTACAATGAGCAGTTCTTC. Translation gives CATVATRQFYNEQFF. Variable domain in full (rest from reference TRBV28 and TRBJ2-1): DVKVTQSSRYLVKRTGEKVFLECVQDMDHENMFWYRQDPGLGLRLIYFSYDVKMKEKGDIPEGYSVSREKKERFSLILESASTNQTSMYLCATVATRQFYNEQFFGPGTRLTVL.

In this sample, this clonotype turned up many times. The chain is built from TRBV28 and TRBJ2-1; 8 bases map to TRBD1. This CDR3 has 14 amino acids. V lost 7 bases to trimming and J lost 7 bases; unmatched junction nucleotides: 9. Germline loops: CDR1 MDHEN, CDR2 SYDVKM. In DNA, the CDR3 is TGTGCCAGCACCCTGGGAGACAGGGGTAATGAGCAGTTCTTC. Protein product: CASTLGDRGNEQFF.

This clonotype was seen ten or more times. CDR3 in DNA: TGCGCCAGCAGCTTTGGACAGGGTGGGGAGACCCAGTACTTC. This sequence encodes CASSFGQGGETQYF. The chain links TRBV5-1 to TRBJ2-5, with 8 bases aligning to TRBD1. This CDR3 has 14 residues. The germline CDR1 and CDR2 sequences are SGHRS and YFSETQ. V lost 2 bases to trimming and J lost 5 bases; unmatched junction nucleotides: 5.

This clonotype was counted at least ten times. V and J are TRBV7-8 and TRBJ1-4; 9 positions agree with TRBD1. The germline V gene has CDR1 SGHVS and CDR2 FQNEAQ. Trimming at V came to 5 bases and at J to 8 bases, leaving 12 bases not matched to a gene. This CDR3 is 16 amino acids long. The CDR3 DNA reads as TGTGCCAGCAGCCCACGTATCCGACAGGGGGTGGAAAAACTGTTTTTT. Translated, it gives CASSPRIRQGVEKLFF.

This clonotype was counted between two and nine times. The chain recombines TRBV20-1 with TRBJ2-7, with D perhaps being TRBD1 or TRBD2 (5 bases each). Germline-derived CDR1 and CDR2 are DFQATT and SNEGSKA (reference sequence). Trimming pared 0 bases from V and 6 bases from J, leaving 15 bases between. CDR3 length equals 14 residues. The CDR3 nucleotides read TGCAGTGCTAGAGAGGGGGAAATACTCGGCGAGCAGTACTTC. Translating it yields CSAREGEILGEQYF.

This clonotype has at least ten counts. The V and J genes are TRBV20-1 and TRBJ2-3; D assignment may be TRBD1 or TRBD2 (5 bases each). CDR1 is DFQATT and CDR2 is SNEGSKA in the germline V gene (reference sequence). V was clipped by 4 bases and J by 5 bases, with 19 bases between them. This CDR3 is 15 amino acids long. The CDR3 reads CSATPPGTPLDTQYF. The CDR3, as DNA: TGCAGTGCTACTCCTCCCGGGACCCCCTTAGATACGCAGTATTTT.

Ten or more counts support this clonotype. The chain uses TRBV28 and TRBJ2-7; the match to TRBD1 covers 9 bases. The V and J ends lost 1 base and 4 bases, in that order; junction bases with no gene match: 5. This CDR3 contains 15 residues. Germline lookup yields CDR1 MDHEN and CDR2 SYDVKM. The CDR3 region is CASSLLVQGAYEQYF. CDR3 DNA sequence: TGTGCCAGCAGTTTATTGGTACAGGGGGCTTACGAGCAGTACTTC.

This clonotype was observed many times. This chain links TRBV24-1 with TRBJ2-2; 7 nucleotides align to TRBD1. Looked up from germline, CDR1 is KGHDR and CDR2 is SFDVKD. The J segment lost 5 bases and the V segment lost 3 bases, leaving 8 bases of the junction unmatched. The CDR3 has 16 residues. The DNA for the CDR3 is TGTGCCACCAGTGATGGGACAGCCAGCAGGACCGGGGAGCTGTTTTTT. It translates to CATSDGTASRTGELFF.

This clonotype was recorded many times. This rearrangement joins TRBV4-2 to TRBJ2-7, with a weak D call TRBD2 (5 bases). This CDR3 contains 17 residues. Germline CDR1 LGHNA, CDR2 YNFKEQ. Trimming left V 0 bases short and J 0 bases short, with 15 bases between. CDR3 region: CASSQEGLLYSSYEQYF. In DNA form, the CDR3 reads TGTGCCAGCAGCCAAGAAGGACTCCTCTATTCCTCCTACGAGCAGTACTTC.

J is TRBJ2-1 and V is TRBV20-1, with 9 bases lining up with TRBD2. Losses at the gene ends were 3 bases for V and 0 bases for J; bases not matched to a gene: 3. This CDR3 spans 15 amino acids. Germline CDR1 is DFQATT and CDR2 is SNEGSKA (reference sequence). The CDR3 loop reads CSARGGRGSYNEQFF. As DNA, the CDR3 is TGCAGTGCTAGGGGCGGGAGGGGCTCCTACAATGAGCAGTTCTTC.

This clonotype showed up many times. V is TRBV27 and J is TRBJ1-1; the D is unclear. The CDR3 covers 14 residues. CDR1 MNHEY and CDR2 SMNVEV come from the germline V gene (reference sequence). V gave up 3 bases and J gave up 4 bases, with 12 bases separating them. The CDR3 loop reads CASSFWGEGTEAFF. In DNA, the CDR3 is TGTGCCAGCAGTTTTTGGGGAGAGGGCACTGAAGCTTTCTTT.

This clonotype has a count of ten or more. V is TRBV3-1 and J is TRBJ2-2; 7 bases align to TRBD2. Trimming cost V 3 bases and J 4 bases; bases outside gene matches: 2. Germline V gene data show CDR1 as LGHDT and CDR2 as YNNKEL (reference sequence). The CDR3 is made up of 14 amino acids. CDR3 protein: CASSHAGVTGELFF. The CDR3 coding sequence is TGTGCCAGCAGCCACGCGGGAGTCACCGGGGAGCTGTTTTTT.